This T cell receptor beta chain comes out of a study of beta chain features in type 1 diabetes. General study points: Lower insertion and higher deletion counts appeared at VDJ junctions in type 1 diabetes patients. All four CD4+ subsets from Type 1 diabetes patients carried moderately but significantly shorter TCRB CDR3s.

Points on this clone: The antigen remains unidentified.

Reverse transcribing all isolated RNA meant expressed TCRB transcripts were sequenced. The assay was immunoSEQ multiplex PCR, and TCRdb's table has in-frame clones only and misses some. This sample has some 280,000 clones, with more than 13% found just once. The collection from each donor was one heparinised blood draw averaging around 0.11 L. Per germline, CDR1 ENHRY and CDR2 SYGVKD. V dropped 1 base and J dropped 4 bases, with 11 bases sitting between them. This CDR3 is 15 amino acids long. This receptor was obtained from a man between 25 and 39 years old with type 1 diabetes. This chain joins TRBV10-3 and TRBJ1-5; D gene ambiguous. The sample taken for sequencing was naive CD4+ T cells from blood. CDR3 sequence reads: CAISEFAGGNQPQHF. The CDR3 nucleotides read TGTGCCATCAGTGAGTTCGCGGGAGGGAATCAGCCCCAGCATTTT.